This T cell receptor beta chain came from a study of blood T cell dynamics during melanoma immunotherapy. The wider study: Standard first-line treatment here was pembrolizumab or nivolumab plus ipilimumab in metastatic melanoma.

CDR1 is SEHNR, CDR2 FQNEAQ, per germline (reference sequence). The CDR3 totals 19 residues. The protocol was immunoSEQ multiplex PCR, while the TCRdb copy is restricted to in-frame clones and leaves out a portion. The sample totals roughly 66 clones. As regards this clone: Its antigen is undetermined.

Study-level findings and limits: Clones driving repertoire changes may be melanoma-specific or general immune activation. A W3 rise in cfDNA rearrangement score marked disease control, not progression.

Time point in this sample: pre-treatment baseline. No patient had earlier systemic cancer treatment, concurrent immunosuppressants, or another active cancer. The sample consisted of cell-free DNA from blood, taken from a patient treated with checkpoint blockade. The rearrangement joins TRBV7-9 to TRBJ2-5; D is ambiguous. The J call may be faulty, since TRBJ2-7 better matches the DNA end. The clonotype comes from a human donor with melanoma. For the CDR3, the DNA is TGTGCCAGCAGCTTAGGACAATCGGCCGCCCAAGCTGGCTCCTACGAGCAGTACTTC. Translation gives CASSLGQSAAQAGSYEQYF.